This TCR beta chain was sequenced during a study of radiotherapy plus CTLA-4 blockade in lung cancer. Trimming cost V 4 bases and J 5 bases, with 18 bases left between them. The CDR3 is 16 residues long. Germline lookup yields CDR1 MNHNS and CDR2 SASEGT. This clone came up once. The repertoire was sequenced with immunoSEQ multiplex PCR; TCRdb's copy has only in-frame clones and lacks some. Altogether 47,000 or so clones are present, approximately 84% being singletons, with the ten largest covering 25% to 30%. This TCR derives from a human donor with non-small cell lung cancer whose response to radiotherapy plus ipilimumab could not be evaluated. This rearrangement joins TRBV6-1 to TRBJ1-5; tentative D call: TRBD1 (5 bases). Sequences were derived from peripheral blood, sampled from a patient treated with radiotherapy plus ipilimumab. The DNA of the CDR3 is TGTGCCAGCAGTGGCCCTGGGGGGGGGAGTCATCAGCCCCAGCATTTT. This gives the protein CASSGPGGGSHQPQHF.